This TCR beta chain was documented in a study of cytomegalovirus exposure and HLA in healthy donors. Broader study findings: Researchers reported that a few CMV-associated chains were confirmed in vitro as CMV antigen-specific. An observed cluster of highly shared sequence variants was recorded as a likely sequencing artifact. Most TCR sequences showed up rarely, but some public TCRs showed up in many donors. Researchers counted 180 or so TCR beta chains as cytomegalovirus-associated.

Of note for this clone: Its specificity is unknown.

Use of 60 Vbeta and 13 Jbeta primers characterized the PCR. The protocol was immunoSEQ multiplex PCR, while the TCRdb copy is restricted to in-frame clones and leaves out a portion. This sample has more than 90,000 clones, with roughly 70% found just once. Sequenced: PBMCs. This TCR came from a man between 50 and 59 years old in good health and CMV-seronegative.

In nucleotides, the CDR3 is TGTGCCAGCAGTGAACCCCCCGGGGAGACCCAGTACTTC. Its translation is CASSEPPGETQYF. The gene calls are TRBV6-1 and TRBJ2-5; D is unclear. Germline CDR1 reads MNHNS; CDR2 reads SASEGT. The V gene lost 2 bases and the J gene lost 5 bases, with 9 bases spanning the gap. The CDR3 runs to 13 residues.